This T cell receptor (beta chain) was captured by sequencing in a study of PD-1 blockade in classical Hodgkin lymphoma. General study points: A significant rise in TCR diversity was seen by C4D1 for CD4+ cells but not for CD8+ cells.

No patient escaped relapse after autologous stem cell transplantation, and brentuximab vedotin exposure varied. Progressive disease, partial response or complete response was each patient's best response. Germline lookup yields CDR1 SQVTM and CDR2 ANQGSEA. Trimming cost V 4 bases and J 5 bases, with 10 bases left between them. The CDR3 sequence is 12 residues long. The repertoire was sequenced with immunoSEQ multiplex PCR; TCRdb's copy has only in-frame clones and lacks some. The sample carries fewer than 7,500 clones, over 70% recorded once. This clone was recorded only once. No antigen is known for it.

This specimen was peripheral blood mononuclear cells (PBMCs), taken before the second cycle of nivolumab. This chain uses TRBV29-1 with TRBJ2-3, with D hard to call. This clonotype originated in a human donor with classical Hodgkin lymphoma. Here the CDR3 reads CSVVPVGDTQYF. The CDR3 nucleotides read TGCAGCGTTGTTCCGGTTGGAGATACGCAGTATTTT.